This TCR beta chain was captured by sequencing in a study of OX40 agonist ivuxolimab in advanced cancers. Study in general: The dose-escalation group included hepatocellular carcinoma, melanoma, renal cell carcinoma and head and neck cancer. Allowance was made for prior anti-PD-1, anti-PD-L1 or anti-CTLA-4 therapy, and about 40% had some.

This clone has more than one count but fewer than ten. The CDR3 runs 15 residues. J was trimmed by 2 bases and V by 7 bases; bases with no gene match: 11. Germline loops: CDR1 SQVTM, CDR2 ANQGSEA. Systemic immunosuppression or autoimmune disease history was grounds to exclude patients. Sequencing used immunoSEQ multiplex PCR; TCRdb keeps in-frame clones, though not all of them. The sample includes approximately 86,000 clones, approximately 91% of them seen just once. This sequence originates from an adult with an advanced solid tumor such as melanoma, head and neck, liver or kidney cancer. This specimen was CD4+ or CD8+ T cells sorted from blood, taken in a trial of the OX40 agonist ivuxolimab. The chain employs TRBV29-1 and TRBJ1-1, with TRBD1 matching 9 bases. The CDR3 nucleotides are TGCAGCGCCGAACATCCGGACAGGGGAAACACTGAAGCTTTCTTT. Its protein product is CSAEHPDRGNTEAFF. Variable domain in full (rest from reference TRBV29-1 and TRBJ1-1): SAVISQKPSRDICQRGTSLTIQCQVDSQVTMMFWYRQQPGQSLTLIATANQGSEATYESGFVIDKFPISRPNLTFSTLTVSNMSPEDSSIYLCSAEHPDRGNTEAFFGQGTRLTVV.